The TCR beta chain under discussion was sequenced for a study of shared clonotypes between healthy human individuals. The material for each subset, its genomic DNA, was split evenly across several immunoSEQ plates. Sequencing used immunoSEQ multiplex PCR; TCRdb keeps in-frame clones, though not all of them. This sample yields 950,000 to 1,300,000 clones, of which about 74% are seen a single time; about 1.5% belongs to the top ten. Sequenced: memory CD4+ T cells sorted from blood. As for subset: CD45RA-negative fraction. The sequence derives from a man aged 18 to 29 in good health.

CDR3 sequence: CASSPRGLGTDTQYF. CDR3 DNA sequence: TGTGCCAGCAGTCCCCGTGGCCTTGGGACAGATACGCAGTATTTT. This sequence joins TRBV28 and TRBJ2-3, with D unresolved. V was cut by 5 bases and J by 3 bases, with 15 bases left in between. The CDR3 has 15 residues. Germline lookup yields CDR1 MDHEN and CDR2 SYDVKM.